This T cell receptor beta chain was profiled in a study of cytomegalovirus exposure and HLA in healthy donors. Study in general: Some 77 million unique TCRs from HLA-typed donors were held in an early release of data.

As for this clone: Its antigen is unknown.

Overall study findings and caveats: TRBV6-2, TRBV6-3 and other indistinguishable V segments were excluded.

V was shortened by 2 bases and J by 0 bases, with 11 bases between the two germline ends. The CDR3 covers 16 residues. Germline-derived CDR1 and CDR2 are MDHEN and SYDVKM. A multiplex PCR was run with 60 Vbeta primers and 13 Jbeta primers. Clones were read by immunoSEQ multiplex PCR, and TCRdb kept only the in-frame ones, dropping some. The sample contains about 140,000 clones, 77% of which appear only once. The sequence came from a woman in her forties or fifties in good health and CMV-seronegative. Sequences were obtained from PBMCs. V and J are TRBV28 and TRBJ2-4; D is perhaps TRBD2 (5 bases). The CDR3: CASSLVEGRAKNIQYF. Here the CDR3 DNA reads TGTGCCAGCAGTTTAGTAGAAGGGAGAGCCAAAAACATTCAGTACTTC.